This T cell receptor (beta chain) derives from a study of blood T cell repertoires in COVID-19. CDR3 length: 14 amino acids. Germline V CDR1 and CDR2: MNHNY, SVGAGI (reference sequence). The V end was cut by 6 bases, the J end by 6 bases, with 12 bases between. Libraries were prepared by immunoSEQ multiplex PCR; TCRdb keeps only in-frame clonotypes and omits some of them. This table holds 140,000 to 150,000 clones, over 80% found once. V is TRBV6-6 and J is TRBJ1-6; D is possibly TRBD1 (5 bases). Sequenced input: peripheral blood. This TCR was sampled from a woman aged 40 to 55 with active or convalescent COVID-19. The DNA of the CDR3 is TGTGCCAGCAGGGACCGGGGGTTTAATTCACCCCTCCACTTT. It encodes CASRDRGFNSPLHF.